A single sample gave rise to the 25 T cell receptor beta chains below, sequenced in a study of early T cells in non-severe SARS-CoV-2 infection. TCRdb reprocessed the 5' RACE reads via MiXCR and lists one record per CDR3 protein. Seen here are about 27,000 distinct CDR3 sequences, 5.1% observed once, and the top ten hold 3.5% to 4.5%. Sequenced input: whole blood. The source is an adult who was a healthcare worker with PCR-confirmed SARS-CoV-2 infection or an uninfected control (not recorded which).

This clonotype was counted at least ten times. This CDR3 is CSVEERGRGDYEQYF. DNA for the CDR3: TGCAGCGTTGAAGAACGGGGGCGGGGAGACTACGAGCAGTACTTC. V and J are TRBV29-1 and TRBJ2-7; D may correspond to TRBD1 or TRBD2 (6 bases each). Looked up from germline, CDR1 is SQVTM and CDR2 is ANQGSEA. Trimming shortened V by 0 bases and J by 3 bases, and 15 bases separated the two germline ends. This CDR3 comprises 15 residues.

This clonotype was recorded only once. The chain couples TRBV20-1 to TRBJ1-4, with D possibly being TRBD1 (6 bases). Trimming shortened V by 2 bases and J by 7 bases, and 14 bases separated the two germline ends. Germline V gene lookup returns CDR1 DFQATT and CDR2 SNEGSKA (reference sequence). This CDR3 spans 14 amino acids. CDR3 loop: CSARNPGVSEKLFF. CDR3 bases: TGCAGTGCTAGAAACCCAGGGGTCTCTGAAAAACTGTTTTTT.

This clonotype was seen a handful of times. The rearrangement links TRBV5-1 to TRBJ1-2; no firm D call. Trimming pared 0 bases from V and 1 base from J, leaving 7 bases between. The germline V gene encodes CDR1 SGHRS and CDR2 YFSETQ. This CDR3 region has 14 residues. The CDR3 is CASSLGEDNYGYTF. As DNA, the CDR3 is TGCGCCAGCAGCTTGGGAGAAGATAACTATGGCTACACCTTC.

This clonotype came up many times. The rearrangement uses TRBV12-3 or TRBV12-4 and TRBJ1-3, with 8 bases that match TRBD1. Trimming took 5 bases from V and 3 from J; bases not matched to a gene: 12. The CDR3 has 17 amino acids. For the CDR3, the DNA is TGTGCCAGCAGTCCGCGGACAGGGCGGTCTGTTGGAAACACCATATATTTT. It specifies CASSPRTGRSVGNTIYF.

This clonotype appeared many times. V usage is TRBV11-2 and J usage is TRBJ1-6; D is unclear. In germline, CDR1 is SGHAT, CDR2 FQNNGV. V was pared by 5 bases and J by 0 bases, with 8 bases between. There are 15 residues in the CDR3. This chain's CDR3 is CASSPPGSYNSPLHF. The CDR3 bases are TGTGCCAGCAGCCCACCTGGCTCCTATAATTCACCCCTCCACTTT.

The chain joins TRBV5-5 to TRBJ2-7; 8 bases map to TRBD1. The CDR3 runs to 14 residues. V lost 4 bases and J lost 3; bases outside the gene matches: 6. Germline V lookup: CDR1 SGHKS, CDR2 YYEKEE (reference sequence). CDR3 bases: TGTGCCAGCAGCAGCACAGGGGGTAACTACGAGCAGTACTTC. Encoded protein: CASSSTGGNYEQYF.

In its sample, this clonotype was seen a few times. The chain links TRBV12-3 or TRBV12-4 to TRBJ1-6, with a possible D match to TRBD1 (6 bases). With 4 bases removed from V and 10 bases from J, the gap between germline ends came to 17 bases. The CDR3 has 15 residues. The DNA of the CDR3 is TGTGCCAGCAGTTCGAGCCTCAAGGGGGTCTCACCCCTCCACTTT. Protein sequence: CASSSSLKGVSPLHF.

This clonotype was seen at least ten times. This rearrangement joins TRBV6-4 to TRBJ2-3, with TRBD1 matching 10 bases. The J segment lost 4 bases and the V segment lost 2 bases, leaving 0 bases of the junction unmatched. Germline CDR1 is MRHNA and CDR2 is SNTAGT. This CDR3 comprises 14 residues. CDR3 DNA sequence: TGTGCCAGCAGTGACGGGACAGGGGCAGATACGCAGTATTTT. This sequence encodes CASSDGTGADTQYF.

This clonotype was seen repeatedly, ten times or more. V is TRBV4-3 and J is TRBJ1-4; D ambiguous. The germline V gene has CDR1 LGHNA and CDR2 YSLEER. Deletions cut 0 bases from V and 0 bases from J, with 5 bases between. The CDR3 covers 15 residues. CDR3 in amino acids: CASSQDIATNEKLFF. As DNA, the CDR3 is TGCGCCAGCAGCCAAGACATTGCAACTAATGAAAAACTGTTTTTT.

At least ten counts were recorded for this clonotype. V is TRBV5-6 and J is TRBJ2-2; D is unclear. The V and J ends lost 3 bases and 6 bases respectively, with 3 bases between them. Looked up from germline, CDR1 is SGHDT and CDR2 is YYEEEE. CDR3 length: 11 residues. In DNA form, the CDR3 reads TGTGCCAGCAGCTATTCCGGGGAGCTGTTTTTT. It codes for CASSYSGELFF.

This clonotype was seen at least ten times. The chain is built from TRBV18 and TRBJ2-1; 10 bases map to TRBD2. With V trimmed by 0 bases and J by 7 bases, 6 bases remained unmatched. This CDR3 is 16 amino acids long. Germline V lookup: CDR1 KGHSH, CDR2 LQKENI. DNA for the CDR3: TGTGCCAGCTCACCACCGAGGAGCGGGGGGGCGAATGAGCAGTTCTTC. Encoded protein: CASSPPRSGGANEQFF. The whole variable domain, remainder taken from reference TRBV18 and TRBJ2-1, is NAGVMQNPRHLVRRRGQEARLRCSPMKGHSHVYWYRQLPEEGLKFMVYLQKENIIDESGMPKERFSAEFPKEGPSILRIQQVVRGDSAAYFCASSPPRSGGANEQFFGPGTRLTVL.

This clonotype occurred many times. V is TRBV25-1 and J is TRBJ2-7, with D hard to call. Trimming removed 6 bases at V and 2 bases at J, with 5 bases between. Germline CDR1 is MGHDK and CDR2 is SYGVNS. The CDR3 spans 11 residues. CDR3 loop: CASSRAYEQYF. CDR3 in DNA: TGTGCCAGCAGCAGAGCCTACGAGCAGTACTTC.

This clonotype was detected many times. The chain has TRBV25-1 and TRBJ1-5, with D possibly matching TRBD1 (5 bases). This CDR3 contains 15 residues. The germline V gene encodes CDR1 MGHDK and CDR2 SYGVNS. V gave up 5 bases and J gave up 5 bases, with 16 bases separating them. CDR3 nucleotide sequence: TGTGCCAGCAGTTCCTGGGGGGTCGGGGATCAGCCCCAGCATTTT. Translating gives CASSSWGVGDQPQHF.

The chain joins TRBV5-1 to TRBJ2-7; possible D gene TRBD1, 5 bases. The germline gives CDR1 SGHRS, CDR2 YFSETQ. With 4 bases removed from V and 5 bases from J, the gap between germline ends came to 16 bases. CDR3 length equals 14 residues. CDR3 protein: CASSPSQGLHEQYF. CDR3 sequence (DNA): TGCGCCAGCAGCCCGAGTCAGGGTTTGCACGAGCAGTACTTC.

The chain employs TRBV5-1 and TRBJ1-4; D unresolved. The ends were cut back, 1 base at V and 8 bases at J, with 12 bases in the middle. This CDR3 is 14 amino acids long. Germline-derived CDR1 and CDR2 are SGHRS and YFSETQ. CDR3 coding DNA: TGCGCCAGCAGCTTGATGGGGTTTCGGGAAAAACTGTTTTTT. Translated: CASSLMGFREKLFF.

Many counts were recorded for this clonotype. The rearrangement uses TRBV18 and TRBJ1-3; D call uncertain. The V gene lost 3 bases and the J gene lost 4 bases, with 13 bases spanning the gap. CDR1 and CDR2 (germline): KGHSH, LQKENI. The CDR3 is made up of 15 amino acids. This chain's CDR3 is CASSPGASRGNTIYF. Written as DNA, the CDR3 is TGTGCCAGCTCACCGGGAGCCTCAAGGGGAAACACCATATATTTT.

The rearrangement links TRBV5-1 to TRBJ2-2; D possibly corresponds to TRBD1 (6 bases). The CDR3 totals 16 residues. Trimming cost V 2 bases and J 0 bases, with 11 bases left between them. In germline, CDR1 is SGHRS, CDR2 YFSETQ. CDR3 loop: CASSFQTGANTGELFF. In DNA form, the CDR3 reads TGCGCCAGCAGCTTCCAGACAGGCGCGAACACCGGGGAGCTGTTTTTT.

The sample holds many counts of this clonotype. The chain employs TRBV6-6 and TRBJ2-2; no clear D. Germline CDR1 MNHNY, CDR2 SVGAGI (reference sequence). V lost 2 bases, J lost 0 bases, and 10 bases lay in between. CDR3 size: 16 residues. The chain's CDR3 is CASSYPLPSNTGELFF. CDR3 DNA sequence: TGTGCCAGCAGTTACCCCCTACCCTCGAACACCGGGGAGCTGTTTTTT.

In its sample, this clonotype is medium-sized. The rearrangement links TRBV7-9 to TRBJ2-3; D remains unclear. From germline, CDR1 is SEHNR and CDR2 FQNEAQ (reference sequence). The CDR3 runs to 14 residues. V was cut by 5 bases and J by 3 bases, with 12 bases left in between. The chain's CDR3 is CASSTARVTDTQYF. CDR3 sequence (DNA): TGTGCCAGCAGCACGGCCCGGGTTACAGATACGCAGTATTTT.

At least ten counts were recorded for this clonotype. The chain uses TRBV6-6 and TRBJ1-1; the D is unclear. Germline loops: CDR1 MNHNY, CDR2 SVGAGI (reference sequence). This CDR3 contains 13 residues. The V and J ends lost 2 bases and 1 base respectively, with 5 bases between them. The CDR3 nucleotides read TGTGCCAGCAGTTACGCAGGGAACACTGAAGCTTTCTTT. Encoded protein: CASSYAGNTEAFF.

There are a few counts of this clonotype. This chain uses TRBV7-8 with TRBJ2-1; D not certain. CDR1 and CDR2 from the germline V gene are SGHVS and FQNEAQ. V lost 3 bases, J lost 2 bases, and 2 bases lay in between. CDR3 size: 12 residues. DNA for the CDR3: TGTGCCAGCAGCTTGGCCTACAATGAGCAGTTCTTC. Encoded protein: CASSLAYNEQFF.

This clonotype was counted many times. This sequence joins TRBV14 and TRBJ2-1; a possible D gene is TRBD2 (6 bases). Trimming removed 1 base from V and 2 bases from J, with 15 bases in between. Per the germline V gene, CDR1 is SGHDN and CDR2 is FVKESK. The CDR3 sequence is 17 residues long. The CDR3 sequence: CASSQVSAGRTYNEQFF. CDR3 bases: TGTGCCAGCAGCCAAGTGTCCGCGGGGAGGACCTACAATGAGCAGTTCTTC.

This clonotype turned up a few times. The chain has TRBV5-3 and TRBJ2-7, with TRBD2 matching 13 bases. TRBV5-3 is marked as an open reading frame, function uncertain. Germline trimming cut 2 bases from V and 4 bases from J; bases unmatched to any gene: 3. CDR3 size: 15 residues. Here the CDR3 reads CARSFRLAGGYEQYF. DNA of the CDR3: TGTGCCAGAAGCTTCCGACTAGCGGGGGGATACGAGCAGTACTTC.

The genes are TRBV6-5 and TRBJ2-7, with a weak D call TRBD2 (5 bases). Germline V lookup: CDR1 MNHEY, CDR2 SVGAGI. With 6 bases removed from V and 5 bases from J, the gap between germline ends came to 17 bases. The CDR3 extends over 14 amino acids. The CDR3 region has the DNA TGTGCCAGCAGCCCCACGGGAAGGTTGAACGAGCAGTACTTC. It codes for CASSPTGRLNEQYF.

This clonotype was observed many times. This chain joins TRBV5-5 and TRBJ1-6; possibly TRBD1 for D (6 bases). The CDR3 is 14 amino acids. V lost 4 bases and J lost 8, with 13 bases in between. Germline lookup yields CDR1 SGHKS and CDR2 YYEKEE (reference sequence). The CDR3 DNA is TGTGCCAGCAGCGTACAGGGCTCTGATTCACCCCTCCACTTT. This gives the protein CASSVQGSDSPLHF.